The present entry profiles one T cell receptor beta chain with its context. The entry originates in a study of blood T cell repertoires in COVID-19. Study overall: From T cells, B-cell-depleted T cells, or PBMCs came the material, which was cDNA or gDNA.

In the authors' methods: Estimates of nucleated cell counts were drawn from the amplification of reference gene primers. The protocol was immunoSEQ multiplex PCR, while the TCRdb copy is restricted to in-frame clones and leaves out a portion. For V, J and clone size, that table is used; D and trimming come from the DNA. The sample shows 250,000 or so clones, 85% to 90% of them seen only once. The CDR3 runs 15 residues. Germline V lookup: CDR1 MRHNA, CDR2 SNTAGT. After removal of 8 bases from V and 7 bases from J, the junction contained 12 bases not matched to a gene. The genes are TRBV6-4 and TRBJ2-4, with 9 bases aligning to TRBD1. The clonotype was recovered from a young man with COVID-19, enrolled during active disease. Sequencing was performed on peripheral blood. This CDR3 reads CASGREDRGGNIQYF. The CDR3 coding sequence is TGTGCCAGCGGCCGGGAGGACAGGGGTGGGAACATTCAGTACTTC.